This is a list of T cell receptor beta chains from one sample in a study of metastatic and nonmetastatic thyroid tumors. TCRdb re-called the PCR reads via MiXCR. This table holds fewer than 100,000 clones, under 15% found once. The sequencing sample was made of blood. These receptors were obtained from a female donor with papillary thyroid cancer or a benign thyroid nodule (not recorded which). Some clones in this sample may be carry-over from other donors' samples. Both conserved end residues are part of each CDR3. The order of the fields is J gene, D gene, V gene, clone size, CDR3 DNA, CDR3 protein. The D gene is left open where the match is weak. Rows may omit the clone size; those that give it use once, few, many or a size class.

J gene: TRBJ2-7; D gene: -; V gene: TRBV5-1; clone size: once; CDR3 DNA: TGCGCCAGCAGCTTGGACGGGTACAGGGTTGTTTCCTACGAGCAGTACTTC; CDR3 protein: CASSLDGYRVVSYEQYF
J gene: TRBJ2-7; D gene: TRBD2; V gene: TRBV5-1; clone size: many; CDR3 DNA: TGCGCCAGCAGCTTGGGACTAGCGGGCGAGCAGTACTTC; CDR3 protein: CASSLGLAGEQYF
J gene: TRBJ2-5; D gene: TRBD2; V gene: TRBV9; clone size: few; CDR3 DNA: TGTGCCAGCAGCGTAGGGTTTAGCGGTGGACTAGCGGGGCCCCAAGAGACCCAGTACTTC; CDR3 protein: CASSVGFSGGLAGPQETQYF
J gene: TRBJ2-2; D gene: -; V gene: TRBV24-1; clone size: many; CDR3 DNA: TGTGCCACGTCCGGCCCCGGCGCCGGGGAGCTGTTTTTT; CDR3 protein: CATSGPGAGELFF
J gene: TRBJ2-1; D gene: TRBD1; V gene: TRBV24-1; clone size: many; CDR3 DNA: TGTGCCACCAGTGATTCCGGACAGGGACGCAATGAGCAGTTCTTC; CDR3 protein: CATSDSGQGRNEQFF
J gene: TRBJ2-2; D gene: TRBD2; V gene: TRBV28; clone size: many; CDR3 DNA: TGTGCCAGCAGTTTTGGAGGTTGGTGGGGGGGCACCGGGGAGCTGTTTTTT; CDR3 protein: CASSFGGWWGGTGELFF
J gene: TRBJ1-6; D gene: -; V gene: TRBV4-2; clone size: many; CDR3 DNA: TGTGCCAGCAGCCAAGATTGGGGGGTTAACTCACCCCTCCACTTT; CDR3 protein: CASSQDWGVNSPLHF
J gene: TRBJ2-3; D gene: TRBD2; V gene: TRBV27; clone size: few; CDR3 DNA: TGTGCCAGCAGTTCACGACTAGCGGGAGGAACAGATACGCAGTATTTT; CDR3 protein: CASSSRLAGGTDTQYF
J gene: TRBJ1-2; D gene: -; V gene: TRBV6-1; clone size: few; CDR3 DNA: TGTGCCAGCAGTTCCGATGGGGATTCAAGTGGCTACACCTTC; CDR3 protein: CASSSDGDSSGYTF
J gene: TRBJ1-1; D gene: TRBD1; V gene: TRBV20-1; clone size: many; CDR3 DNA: TGCAGTGCTAGAGAGTGGGACAGAAACACTGAAGCTTTCTTT; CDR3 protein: CSAREWDRNTEAFF
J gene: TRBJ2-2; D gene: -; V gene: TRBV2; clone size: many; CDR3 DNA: TGTGCCAGCAGAACCACACCGAACACCGGGGAGCTGTTTTTT; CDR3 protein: CASRTTPNTGELFF
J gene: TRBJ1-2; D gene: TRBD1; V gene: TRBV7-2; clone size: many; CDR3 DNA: TGTGCCAGCAGCTCGGGACAGCACTATGGCTACACCTTC; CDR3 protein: CASSSGQHYGYTF
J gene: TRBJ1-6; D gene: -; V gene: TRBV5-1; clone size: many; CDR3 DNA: TGCGCCAGCAGGGTGGGGGAGAAGTCACCCCTCCACTTT; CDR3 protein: CASRVGEKSPLHF
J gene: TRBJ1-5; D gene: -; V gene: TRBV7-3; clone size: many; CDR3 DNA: TGTGCCAGCTACCCACTGGAGGGGCATAGCAATCAGCCCCAGCATTTT; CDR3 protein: CASYPLEGHSNQPQHF
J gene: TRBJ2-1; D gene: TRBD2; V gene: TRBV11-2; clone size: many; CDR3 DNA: TGTGCCAGCAGCCTGGGACTAGCGGGGGGGTACAATGAGCAGTTCTTC; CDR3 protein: CASSLGLAGGYNEQFF
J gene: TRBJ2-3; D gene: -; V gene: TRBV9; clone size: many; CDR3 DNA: TGTGCCAGCAGCGTAGGCGGGACAAGAGACTATACGCAGTATTTT; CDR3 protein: CASSVGGTRDYTQYF
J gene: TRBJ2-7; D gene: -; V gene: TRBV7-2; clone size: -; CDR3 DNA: TGTGCCAGCAGCTTGATAGGACTCCTCTCCTACGAGCAGTACTTC; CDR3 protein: CASSLIGLLSYEQYF
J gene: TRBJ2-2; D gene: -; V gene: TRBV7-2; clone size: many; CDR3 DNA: TGTGCCAGCAGCTTAGGGGGGTTCACCGGGGAGCTGTTTTTT; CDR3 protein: CASSLGGFTGELFF
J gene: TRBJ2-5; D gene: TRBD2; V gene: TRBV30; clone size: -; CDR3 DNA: TGTGCCTGGAGTGTCTGGGGAGGGGAGACCCAGTACTTC; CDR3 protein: CAWSVWGGETQYF
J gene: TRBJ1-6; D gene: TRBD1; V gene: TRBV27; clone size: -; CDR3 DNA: TGTGCCAGCAGTTTAAAGGGGGCGAAACATAATTCACCCCTCCACTTT; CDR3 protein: CASSLKGAKHNSPLHF
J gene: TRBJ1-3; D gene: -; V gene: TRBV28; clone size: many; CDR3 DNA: TGTGCCAGCAGTTCCTCGATGGACGGAGGAAACACCATATATTTT; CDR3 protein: CASSSSMDGGNTIYF
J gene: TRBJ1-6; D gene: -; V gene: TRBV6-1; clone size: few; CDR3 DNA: TGTGCCATCATGGGGGCAAGCTCCTATAATTCATCCCTCCACTTT; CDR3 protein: CAIMGASSYNSSLHF
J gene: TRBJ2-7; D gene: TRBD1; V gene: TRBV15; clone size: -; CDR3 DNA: TGTGCCACCAGCAGAGGTCAGGGGGCCTCATACTATCAGTACTTC; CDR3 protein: CATSRGQGASYYQYF
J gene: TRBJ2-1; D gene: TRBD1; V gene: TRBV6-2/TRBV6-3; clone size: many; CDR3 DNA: TGTGCCAGCAGCCATACAGGGGTCCCCTACAATGAGCAGTTCTTC; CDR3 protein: CASSHTGVPYNEQFF
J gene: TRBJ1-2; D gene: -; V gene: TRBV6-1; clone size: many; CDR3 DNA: TGTGCCAGCAAAGGCCCTAACTATGGCTACACCTTC; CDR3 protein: CASKGPNYGYTF
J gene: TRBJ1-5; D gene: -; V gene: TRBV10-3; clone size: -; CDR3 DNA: TGTGCCATCAGTGAGTCCTCCGTTCAGCCCCAGCGTTTT; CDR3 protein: CAISESSVQPQRF
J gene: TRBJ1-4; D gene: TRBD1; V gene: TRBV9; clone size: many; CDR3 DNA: TGTGCCAGCAGCGCGGGACAGGGGGCGGAAAAACTGTTTTTT; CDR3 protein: CASSAGQGAEKLFF
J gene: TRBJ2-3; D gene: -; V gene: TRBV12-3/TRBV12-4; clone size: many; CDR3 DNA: TGTGCCAGCAGTTTATTCGTGGGGGGTCGGGTCACAGATACGCAGTATTTT; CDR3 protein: CASSLFVGGRVTDTQYF
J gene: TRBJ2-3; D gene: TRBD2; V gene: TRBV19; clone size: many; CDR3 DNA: TGTGCCAGTGAGCTAGCGGGGGGGAGCACAGATACGCAGTATTTT; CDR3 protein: CASELAGGSTDTQYF
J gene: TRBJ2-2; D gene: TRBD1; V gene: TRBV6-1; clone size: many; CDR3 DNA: TGTGCCAGCAGGATGGACAGGGGAAGTAACGGGGAGCTGTTTTTT; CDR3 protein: CASRMDRGSNGELFF
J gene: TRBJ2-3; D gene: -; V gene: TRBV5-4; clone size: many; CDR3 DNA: TGTGCCAGCAGCTTGGGGGGGGGCCAGGGTTGGCCAGATACGCAGTATTTT; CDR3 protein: CASSLGGGQGWPDTQYF
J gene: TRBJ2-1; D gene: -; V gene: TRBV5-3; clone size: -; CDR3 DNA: TGTGCCAGCAGCTCCCAGAACAGGGTGGATGAGCAGTTCTTC; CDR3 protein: CASSSQNRVDEQFF
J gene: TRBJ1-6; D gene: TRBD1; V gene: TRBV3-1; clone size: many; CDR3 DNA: TGTGCCAGCAGCCCGGACAGGGCGCACAATTCACCCCTCCACTTT; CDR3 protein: CASSPDRAHNSPLHF
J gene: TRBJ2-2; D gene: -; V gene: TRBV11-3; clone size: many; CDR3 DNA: TGTGCCAGCAGCTTTACGGGGGACACCGGGGAGCTGTTTTTT; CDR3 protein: CASSFTGDTGELFF
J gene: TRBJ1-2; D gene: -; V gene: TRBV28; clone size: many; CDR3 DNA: TGTGCCAGCAGTCTGCATGTCTATGGCTACACCTTC; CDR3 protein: CASSLHVYGYTF
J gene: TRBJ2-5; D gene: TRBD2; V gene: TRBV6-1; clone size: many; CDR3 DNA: TGTGCCAGCCGTAAAGGCAGCGGGGGGGCAATGGGAGAGACCCAGTACTTC; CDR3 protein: CASRKGSGGAMGETQYF
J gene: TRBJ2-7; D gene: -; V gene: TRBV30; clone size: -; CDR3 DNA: TGTGCCTGGAGGCCAGGCGGGTCTTACGATCAGTACTTC; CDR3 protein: CAWRPGGSYDQYF
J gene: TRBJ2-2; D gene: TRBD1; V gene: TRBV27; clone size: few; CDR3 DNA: TGTGCCAGCATTGTTGGAATCGGGACAGGAATTGGGGAGCTGTTTTTT; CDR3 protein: CASIVGIGTGIGELFF
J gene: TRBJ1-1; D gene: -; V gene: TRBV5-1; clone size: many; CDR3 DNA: TGCGCCAGCAGCCAGGGACCCGGGGACACTGAAGCTTTCTTT; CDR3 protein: CASSQGPGDTEAFF
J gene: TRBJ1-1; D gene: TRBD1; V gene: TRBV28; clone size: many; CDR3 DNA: TGTGCCAGCAGTTTGGGACAGGTAAAGGAAGCTTTCTTT; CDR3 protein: CASSLGQVKEAFF
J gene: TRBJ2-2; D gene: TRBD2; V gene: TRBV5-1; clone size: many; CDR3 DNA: TGCGCCAGCAGCCTGACTAGCGGGGCGACCGGGGAGCTGTTTTTT; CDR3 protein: CASSLTSGATGELFF
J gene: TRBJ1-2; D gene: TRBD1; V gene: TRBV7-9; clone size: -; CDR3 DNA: TGTGCCAGCAGCTCCCCGACAGGGTACCATGGCTACACCTTC; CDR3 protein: CASSSPTGYHGYTF
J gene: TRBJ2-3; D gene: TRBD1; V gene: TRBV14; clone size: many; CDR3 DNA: TGTGCCAGCAGCCAACTACTCCCGGGACAGGGCACAGATACGCAGTATTTT; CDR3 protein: CASSQLLPGQGTDTQYF
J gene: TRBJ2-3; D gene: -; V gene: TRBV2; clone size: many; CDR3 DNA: TGTGCCAGCAGCGCAAGGCTGGGGGTGACGCAGTATTTT; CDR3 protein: CASSARLGVTQYF
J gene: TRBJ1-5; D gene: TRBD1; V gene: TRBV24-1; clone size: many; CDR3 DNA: TGTGCCACCAGCTCGAGCGGGACAGACTATCAGCCCCAGCATTTT; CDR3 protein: CATSSSGTDYQPQHF
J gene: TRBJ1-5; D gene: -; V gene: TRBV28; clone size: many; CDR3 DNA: TGTGCCAGCAGCCGGGACAAGGGAGTGTATCAGCCCCAGCATTTT; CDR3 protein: CASSRDKGVYQPQHF
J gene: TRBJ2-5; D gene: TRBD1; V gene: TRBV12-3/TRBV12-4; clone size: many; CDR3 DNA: TGTGCCAGCAACCCGACAGGGAGTCAAGAGACCCAGTACTTC; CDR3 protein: CASNPTGSQETQYF
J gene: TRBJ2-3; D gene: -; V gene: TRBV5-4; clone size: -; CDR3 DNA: TGTGCCAGCAGCCCAGCACAGGGAGGCACAGATACGCAGTATTTT; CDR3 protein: CASSPAQGGTDTQYF
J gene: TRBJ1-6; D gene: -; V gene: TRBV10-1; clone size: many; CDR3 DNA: TGCGCCAGCAGCCTCGACAGAAATTCACCCCTCCACTTT; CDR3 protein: CASSLDRNSPLHF
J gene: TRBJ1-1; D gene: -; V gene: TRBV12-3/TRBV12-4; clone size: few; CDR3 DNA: TGTGCCAGCAGTCTGCTGATCAAAGCTTTCTTT; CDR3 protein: CASSLLIKAFF
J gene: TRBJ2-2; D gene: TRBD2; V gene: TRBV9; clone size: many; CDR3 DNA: TGTGCCAGCAGCGCAGTAGCGGGGGGCCACACCGGGGAGCTGTTTTTT; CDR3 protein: CASSAVAGGHTGELFF
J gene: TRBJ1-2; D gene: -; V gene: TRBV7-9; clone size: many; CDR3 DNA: TGTGCCAGCAGCTTAGCCAGTCCGGGGTACTATGGCTACACCTTC; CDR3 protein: CASSLASPGYYGYTF
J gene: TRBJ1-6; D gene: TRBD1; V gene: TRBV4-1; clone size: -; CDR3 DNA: TGCGCCAGCGGACAGGGGAGGAATTCACCCCTCCACTTT; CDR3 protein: CASGQGRNSPLHF
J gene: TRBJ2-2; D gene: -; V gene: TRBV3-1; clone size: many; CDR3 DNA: TGTGCCAGCAGCCAAGATAGGGGGGTCCACACCGGGGAGCTGTTTTTT; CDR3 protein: CASSQDRGVHTGELFF
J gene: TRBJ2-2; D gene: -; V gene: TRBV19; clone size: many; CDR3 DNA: TGTGCCAGTAGTATCAGGGCAAGAGAGAGGACCGGGGAGCTGTTTTTT; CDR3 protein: CASSIRARERTGELFF
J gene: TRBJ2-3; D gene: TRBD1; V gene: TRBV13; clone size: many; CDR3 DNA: TGTGCCAGCAGCTTAGATGCTAGAGGACAGGGTGGCACAGATACGCAGTATTTT; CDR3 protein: CASSLDARGQGGTDTQYF